The 21 T cell receptor beta chains presented below share a single source sample, sequenced in a study of OX40 agonist ivuxolimab in advanced cancers. Only in-frame clones appear in the TCRdb table, and some are missing; sequencing was by immunoSEQ multiplex PCR. Of more than 60,000 clones listed, about 80% are singletons. The sample in question was CD4+ or CD8+ T cells sorted from blood, obtained in a trial of the OX40 agonist ivuxolimab. These receptors were taken from an adult with an advanced solid tumor such as melanoma, head and neck, liver or kidney cancer.

This chain connects TRBV5-6 to TRBJ1-4, with 9 bases lining up with TRBD1. CDR3 size: 15 residues. After removal of 1 base from V and 8 bases from J, the junction contained 6 bases not matched to a gene. Looked up from germline, CDR1 is SGHDT and CDR2 is YYEEEE. This CDR3 is CASSLSPGQGEKLFF. In DNA form, the CDR3 reads TGTGCCAGCAGCTTGTCCCCGGGACAGGGAGAAAAACTGTTTTTT. The full variable domain, in which reference TRBV5-6 and TRBJ1-4 provide the parts outside the CDR3, is DAGVTQSPTHLIKTRGQQVTLRCSPKSGHDTVSWYQQALGQGPQFIFQYYEEEERQRGNFPDRFSGHQFPNYSSELNVNALLLGDSALYLCASSLSPGQGEKLFFGSGTQLSVL.

V is TRBV27 and J is TRBJ2-7, with a weak D call TRBD1 (6 bases). The CDR3 runs 13 residues. V was clipped by 2 bases and J by 5 bases, with 10 bases between them. The V gene's germline CDR1 is MNHEY and CDR2 SMNVEV (reference sequence). Written as DNA, the CDR3 is TGTGCCAGCAGTTTAGTTACAGGGAACGAGCAGTACTTC. This gives the protein CASSLVTGNEQYF.

The chain is built from TRBV19 and TRBJ1-1; TRBD1 is a possible D gene (6 bases). Trimming removed 5 bases from V and 7 bases from J, with 17 bases in between. Germline assignment: CDR1 LNHDA and CDR2 SQIVND (reference sequence). The CDR3 is 14 residues long. CDR3 sequence reads: CASSYRVAASEAFF. CDR3 DNA sequence: TGTGCCAGTAGTTACAGGGTGGCGGCAAGTGAAGCTTTCTTT.

The chain recombines TRBV5-1 with TRBJ2-7; TRBD2 matches 7 bases. CDR1 and CDR2 (germline): SGHRS, YFSETQ. The CDR3 loop spans 14 amino acids. V shed 4 bases and J 2 bases; nucleotides not matched to a gene: 6. Here the CDR3 reads CASSDKGRAYEQYF. The CDR3 nucleotides read TGCGCCAGCAGCGATAAGGGGAGGGCCTACGAGCAGTACTTC. Filled out from reference TRBV5-1 and TRBJ2-7, the complete variable domain reads KAGVTQTPRYLIKTRGQQVTLSCSPISGHRSVSWYQQTPGQGLQFLFEYFSETQRNKGNFPGRFSGRQFSNSRSEMNVSTLELGDSALYLCASSDKGRAYEQYFGPGTRLTVT.

This clone appeared a few times. The V and J genes are TRBV27 and TRBJ1-1, with D perhaps matching TRBD1 (5 bases). This CDR3 region has 14 residues. From germline, CDR1 is MNHEY and CDR2 SMNVEV (reference sequence). The V end lost 2 bases, the J end lost 4 bases, and 11 bases lay between the germline ends. The CDR3 DNA follows: TGTGCCAGCAGTTTAAAGGGTAGGGGCACTGAAGCTTTCTTT. It encodes CASSLKGRGTEAFF.

V usage is TRBV20-1 and J usage is TRBJ1-1, with D unclear. CDR1 is DFQATT, CDR2 SNEGSKA, per germline (reference sequence). V was clipped by 0 bases and J by 11 bases, with 10 bases between them. The CDR3 is 11 amino acids. CDR3 loop: CSARDPGPAFF. CDR3 nucleotides: TGCAGTGCTAGAGACCCGGGTCCGGCTTTCTTT.

The J gene is TRBJ1-5, the V gene TRBV2; maybe TRBD1 (5 bases). This CDR3 region has 14 residues. The germline V gene encodes CDR1 SNHLY and CDR2 FYNNEI. Trimming took 3 bases from V and 5 from J, leaving 11 bases between them. CDR3 protein: CASSEGGTDQPQHF. The CDR3 nucleotides are TGTGCCAGCAGTGAGGGGGGGACGGATCAGCCCCAGCATTTT. Based on the CDR3 plus reference TRBV2 and TRBJ1-5, the full variable domain is EPEVTQTPSHQVTQMGQEVILRCVPISNHLYFYWYRQILGQKVEFLVSFYNNEISEKSEIFDDQFSVERPDGSNFTLKIRSTKLEDSAMYFCASSEGGTDQPQHFGDGTRLSIL.

This chain uses TRBV5-1 with TRBJ1-4, with 9 bases matching TRBD1. Germline V CDR1 and CDR2: SGHRS, YFSETQ. This CDR3 spans 15 amino acids. J lost 4 bases, V lost 4 bases, and 5 bases had no gene match. CDR3: CASSAGQGNNEKLFF. In DNA, the CDR3 is TGCGCCAGCAGCGCGGGACAGGGAAATAATGAAAAACTGTTTTTT.

The CDR3 loop reads CASSFGTNQPQHF. Written as DNA, the CDR3 is TGTGCCAGCAGTTTCGGGACCAATCAGCCCCAGCATTTT. The chain carries TRBV6-5 and TRBJ1-5; the D gene is possibly TRBD1 (5 bases). Germline lookup yields CDR1 MNHEY and CDR2 SVGAGI. The CDR3 has 13 amino acids. Trimming took 4 bases from V and 3 from J, leaving 7 bases between them.

The genes are TRBV5-1 and TRBJ1-2; D might be TRBD1 (5 bases). Germline CDR1 reads SGHRS; CDR2 reads YFSETQ. CDR3 size: 13 residues. The V gene lost 4 bases and the J gene lost 6 bases, with 13 bases spanning the gap. The CDR3 DNA sequence: TGCGCCAGCAGCCCGGAGGCAGGGAATGGCTACACCTTC. Translated, it gives CASSPEAGNGYTF.

This clone showed up just once. V usage is TRBV15 and J usage is TRBJ2-6; maybe TRBD2 (6 bases). The germline V and J ends were trimmed by 5 bases and 3 bases, with 14 bases remaining between them. Per the germline V gene, CDR1 is LNHNV and CDR2 is YYDKDF (reference sequence). The CDR3 covers 16 residues. CDR3 region: CATSSGGTSGANVLTF. CDR3 bases: TGTGCCACCAGCTCCGGCGGGACCAGTGGGGCCAACGTCCTGACTTTC.

This chain joins TRBV6-5 and TRBJ1-4; D is perhaps TRBD1 (5 bases). V gave up 2 bases and J gave up 5 bases, with 12 bases separating them. From germline, CDR1 is MNHEY and CDR2 SVGAGI. The CDR3 is made up of 15 amino acids. CDR3 sequence: CASSYAGPRNEKLFF. The CDR3 DNA follows: TGTGCCAGCAGTTACGCAGGGCCTCGGAATGAAAAACTGTTTTTT.

CDR3 bases: TGTGCCAGCAGCTTGCCCAACCCTAGCCCTTATGGCTACACCTTC. Protein product: CASSLPNPSPYGYTF. This chain connects TRBV5-4 to TRBJ1-2; D gene unclear. Trimming pared 1 base from V and 5 bases from J, leaving 15 bases between. The CDR3 totals 15 residues. CDR1 and CDR2 from the germline V gene are SGHNT and YYREEE (reference sequence).

The V and J genes are TRBV18 and TRBJ2-2; D may be TRBD2 (5 bases). V was shortened by 0 bases and J by 4 bases, with 9 bases between the two germline ends. The V gene's germline CDR1 is KGHSH and CDR2 LQKENI. The CDR3 has 15 residues. The CDR3 region is CASSPPGGSTGELFF. The CDR3 nucleotides are TGTGCCAGCTCACCACCGGGTGGGAGCACCGGGGAGCTGTTTTTT.

This rearrangement joins TRBV27 to TRBJ1-1; no definite D call. CDR1 is MNHEY and CDR2 is SMNVEV in the germline V gene (reference sequence). This CDR3 is 11 amino acids long. V was trimmed by 6 bases and J by 9 bases, leaving 11 bases between them. CDR3 nucleotides: TGTGCCAGCAGACGGAACGACCAAGCTTTCTTT. Its protein is CASRRNDQAFF.

CDR3 DNA: TGTGCCAGCAGCCAAAAGCTCGCTAATTCACCCCTCCACTTT. Translation: CASSQKLANSPLHF. V usage is TRBV14 and J usage is TRBJ1-6, with D unclear. Germline loops: CDR1 SGHDN, CDR2 FVKESK. V lost 2 bases and J lost 6, with 8 bases in between. This CDR3 has 14 amino acids. Together with reference TRBV14 and TRBJ1-6, the CDR3 gives the full variable domain: EAGVTQFPSHSVIEKGQTVTLRCDPISGHDNLYWYRRVMGKEIKFLLHFVKESKQDESGMPNNRFLAERTGGTYSTLKVQPAELEDSGVYFCASSQKLANSPLHFGNGTRLTVT.

This clone was counted once. The chain combines TRBV7-8 with TRBJ2-3, with a tentative D call TRBD2 (6 bases). Germline V gives CDR1 SGHVS, CDR2 FQNEAQ. The V end was cut by 6 bases, the J end by 2 bases, with 12 bases between. The CDR3 is made up of 14 amino acids. CDR3: CASSSGGFTDTQYF. The CDR3 DNA follows: TGTGCCAGCAGTTCTGGGGGGTTCACAGATACGCAGTATTTT.

The J gene is TRBJ2-7, the V gene TRBV5-8, with 9 bases matching TRBD1. This CDR3 region has 15 residues. Germline trimming cut 4 bases from V and 0 bases from J; bases unmatched to any gene: 5. Germline loops: CDR1 SGHTS, CDR2 YDEGEE. Written as DNA, the CDR3 is TGTGCCAGCAGCGCTGGGACAGGGCTCTCCTACGAGCAGTACTTC. Amino acids: CASSAGTGLSYEQYF.

The V call is TRBV6-1, the J call TRBJ2-6, with 7 bases aligning to TRBD1. Germline lookup yields CDR1 MNHNS and CDR2 SASEGT. The CDR3 spans 17 residues. V dropped 4 bases and J dropped 3; count of bases not matched to a gene: 9. CDR3 nucleotide sequence: TGTGCCAGCAGTGCGACAGGGTTAGTCGGTGGGGCCAACGTCCTGACTTTC. It translates to CASSATGLVGGANVLTF.

The J gene is TRBJ2-7, the V gene TRBV7-2; perhaps TRBD1 as D (5 bases). The germline V and J ends were trimmed by 5 bases and 3 bases, with 11 bases remaining between them. This CDR3 spans 13 amino acids. Germline CDR1 SGHTA, CDR2 FQGNSA. This chain's CDR3 is CASSPHDSYEQYF. Written as DNA, the CDR3 is TGTGCCAGCAGCCCTCACGACAGCTACGAGCAGTACTTC.

The chain couples TRBV5-1 to TRBJ2-7, with 10 bases that match TRBD1. CDR3 length: 15 residues. V trimming: 5 bases; J trimming: 4 bases; junction bases outside the gene matches: 9. Germline V gene lookup returns CDR1 SGHRS and CDR2 YFSETQ. CDR3 in amino acids: CASRNRQGAVYEQYF. In nucleotides, the CDR3 is TGCGCCAGCAGGAACCGACAGGGGGCGGTTTACGAGCAGTACTTC. Variable domain in full (rest from reference TRBV5-1 and TRBJ2-7): KAGVTQTPRYLIKTRGQQVTLSCSPISGHRSVSWYQQTPGQGLQFLFEYFSETQRNKGNFPGRFSGRQFSNSRSEMNVSTLELGDSALYLCASRNRQGAVYEQYFGPGTRLTVT.